This TCR beta chain comes out of a study of blood T cell repertoires in COVID-19. Background on the study: Material from acute and convalescent COVID-19 was sourced from the United States, Italy and Spain. PBMCs, B-cell-depleted T cells, or T cells were the source of the cDNA or gDNA that made up the material.

Deletions cut 0 bases from V and 5 bases from J, with 8 bases between. Germline-derived CDR1 and CDR2 are MNHEY and SVGEGT. This CDR3 has 14 amino acids. How the authors handled the data: Reference gene primer amplification yielded estimated nucleated cell counts. TCRdb's table, derived via immunoSEQ multiplex PCR, lists solely in-frame clones and lacks some. D and trimming come from the DNA, and the V and J calls and clone size come from that table. Of roughly 150,000 clones detected, about 87% appear once; the ten largest clones hold approximately 9.9%. Sequenced input: peripheral blood. The sequence was collected from a woman of 80 years or more with acute or convalescent COVID-19. The chain combines TRBV6-2 or TRBV6-3 with TRBJ2-1, with D unresolved. CDR3 DNA sequence: TGTGCCAGCAGTTACTCCCTAGTTAACAATGAGCAGTTCTTC. Translation: CASSYSLVNNEQFF.